This TCR beta chain was sequenced in a study of shared clonotypes between healthy human individuals. Some 29,000 T cell genomes (around 200 ng DNA) went into each sorted-subset replicate. Profiling relied on immunoSEQ multiplex PCR, and the TCRdb table lists in-frame clones only, not all of them. The sample has millions of clones, about 92% seen once; the top ten hold under 2%. Cells designated naive CD8 were CD45RO-negative and were positively selected for CCR7, with terminally differentiated effector memory CD45RA+ cells excluded. V lost 5 bases, J lost 0 bases, and 16 bases lay in between. Germline values: CDR1 SGHAT, CDR2 FQNNGV. This CDR3 is built from 16 residues.

The V and J genes are TRBV11-2 and TRBJ1-2; no clear D. What was sequenced was naive CD8+ T cells from PBMCs. The clonotype comes from a man between 18 and 35 years old in good health. Some clones in this sample may be carry-over from other donors' samples. In nucleotides, the CDR3 is TGTGCCAGCAGCACGTTTATGGACGGAGCTAACTATGGCTACACCTTC. The encoded protein is CASSTFMDGANYGYTF.